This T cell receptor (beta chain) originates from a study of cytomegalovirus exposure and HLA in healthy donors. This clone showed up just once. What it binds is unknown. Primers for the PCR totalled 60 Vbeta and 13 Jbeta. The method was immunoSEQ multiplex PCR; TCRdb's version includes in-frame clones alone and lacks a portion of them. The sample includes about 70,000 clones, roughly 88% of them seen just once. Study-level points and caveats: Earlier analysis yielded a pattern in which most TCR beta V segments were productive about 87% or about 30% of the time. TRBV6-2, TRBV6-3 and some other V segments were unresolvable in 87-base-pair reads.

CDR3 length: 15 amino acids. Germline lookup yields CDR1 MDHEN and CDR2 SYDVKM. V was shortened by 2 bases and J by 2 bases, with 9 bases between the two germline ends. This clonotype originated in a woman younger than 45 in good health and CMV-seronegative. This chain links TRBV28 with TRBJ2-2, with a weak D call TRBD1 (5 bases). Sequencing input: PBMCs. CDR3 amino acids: CASSLVDRNTGELFF. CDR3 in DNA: TGTGCCAGCAGTTTAGTCGACAGAAACACCGGGGAGCTGTTTTTT.